Shown below are 15 T cell receptor beta chains from a single sample sequenced in a study of cytomegalovirus exposure and HLA in healthy donors. PCR used 60 Vbeta primers and 13 Jbeta primers. The protocol was immunoSEQ multiplex PCR, while the TCRdb copy is restricted to in-frame clones and leaves out a portion. Here the sample spans about 130,000 clones, about 82% being singletons. The sequencing input was PBMCs. The receptors stem from a boy between 5 and 17 years old in good health and CMV-seronegative.

This clone occurred once. This sequence joins TRBV5-1 and TRBJ2-1; 12 nucleotides line up with TRBD1. The CDR3 loop spans 14 amino acids. With 3 bases clipped from V and 9 bases from J, the junction kept 4 bases outside the gene matches. CDR1 is SGHRS, CDR2 YFSETQ, per germline. In DNA, the CDR3 is TGCGCCAGCAGCTCTTGGGACAGGGGGCTTGAGCAGTTCTTC. It translates to CASSSWDRGLEQFF. Full variable domain (missing parts from reference TRBV5-1 and TRBJ2-1): KAGVTQTPRYLIKTRGQQVTLSCSPISGHRSVSWYQQTPGQGLQFLFEYFSETQRNKGNFPGRFSGRQFSNSRSEMNVSTLELGDSALYLCASSSWDRGLEQFFGPGTRLTVL.

This clone was found once. The V and J genes are TRBV5-1 and TRBJ2-4, with D possibly matching TRBD2 (7 bases). Trimming took off 4 bases at V and 0 bases at J, with 23 bases between the two ends. This CDR3 has 19 amino acids. Germline assignment: CDR1 SGHRS and CDR2 YFSETQ. The CDR3 DNA is TGCGCCAGCAGCGGGGGGGCCGGAGTCGGGTTGGTAGCCAAAAACATTCAGTACTTC. This codes for CASSGGAGVGLVAKNIQYF.

J is TRBJ2-7 and V is TRBV7-2; possible D gene TRBD1, 5 bases. CDR3 length: 15 residues. Germline lookup yields CDR1 SGHTA and CDR2 FQGNSA. V was cut by 1 base and J by 6 bases, with 16 bases left in between. CDR3 in amino acids: CASSLEKGWGREQYF. The CDR3 nucleotides read TGTGCCAGCAGCTTAGAAAAGGGGTGGGGTCGCGAGCAGTACTTC.

CDR3 DNA: TGTGCCAGCAGTGAACAGGTGGGGTTCGTTCGGGGGACCCAGTACTTC. This codes for CASSEQVGFVRGTQYF. The chain joins TRBV6-1 to TRBJ2-5; a weak D match, TRBD2 (5 bases). V lost 2 bases and J 7 bases, leaving 20 bases between the germline ends. The CDR3 length is 16 residues. Looked up from germline, CDR1 is MNHNS and CDR2 is SASEGT.

CDR3 in DNA: TGCAGCGGGACTAGCGGATTCCAAGAGACCCAGTACTTC. Its translation is CSGTSGFQETQYF. The chain recombines TRBV29-1 with TRBJ2-5; 10 bases are shared with TRBD2. Germline V gene sequence: CDR1 SQVTM, CDR2 ANQGSEA. J was trimmed by 1 base and V by 7 bases; bases with no gene match: 3. This CDR3 has 13 residues.

This clone was observed a single time. V gene TRBV7-2 combines with J gene TRBJ2-1; TRBD2 might be the D (6 bases). Trimming pared 5 bases from V and 9 bases from J, leaving 11 bases between. This CDR3 region has 12 residues. Germline CDR1 and CDR2: SGHTA and FQGNSA. CDR3 residues: CASSILASEQFF. CDR3 nucleotide sequence: TGTGCCAGCAGCATACTAGCTAGTGAGCAGTTCTTC.

The CDR3 region has the DNA TGTGCCAGTCAGGGTTGGCGGTCCAATGAGCAGTTCTTC. The encoded protein is CASQGWRSNEQFF. This chain uses TRBV6-1 with TRBJ2-1, with a weak D call TRBD1 (5 bases). With 9 bases removed from V and 6 bases from J, the gap between germline ends came to 15 bases. The CDR3 loop spans 13 amino acids. Per germline, CDR1 MNHNS and CDR2 SASEGT.

The CDR3 loop is CASSLGRDNQPQHF. In nucleotides, the CDR3 is TGTGCCAGCAGCTTAGGACGGGACAATCAGCCCCAGCATTTT. This chain connects TRBV7-9 to TRBJ1-5; D is uncertain. In germline, CDR1 is SEHNR, CDR2 FQNEAQ (reference sequence). This CDR3 comprises 14 residues. Trimming shortened V by 1 base and J by 3 bases, and 7 bases separated the two germline ends. The full variable domain, in which reference TRBV7-9 and TRBJ1-5 provide the parts outside the CDR3, is DTGVSQNPRHKITKRGQNVTFRCDPISEHNRLYWYRQTLGQGPEFLTYFQNEAQLEKSRLLSDRFSAERPKGSFSTLEIQRTEQGDSAMYLCASSLGRDNQPQHFGDGTRLSIL.

This chain uses TRBV5-6 with TRBJ2-7, with D possibly being TRBD2 (6 bases). V was trimmed by 4 bases and J by 3 bases, leaving 17 bases between them. CDR1 is SGHDT, CDR2 YYEEEE, per germline. The CDR3 consists of 15 residues. The CDR3 sequence: CASSRGTNIGYEQYF. CDR3 bases: TGTGCCAGCAGCCGGGGGACCAACATCGGCTACGAGCAGTACTTC.

The gene calls are TRBV4-1 and TRBJ2-3; 14 bases line up with TRBD2. The J segment lost 4 bases and the V segment lost 0 bases, leaving 6 bases of the junction unmatched. Germline assignment: CDR1 MGHRA and CDR2 YSYEKL. CDR3 size: 18 residues. The CDR3 coding sequence is TGCGCCAGCAGCCAAGAGCAGGGACTAGCGGGAGCATCAGATACGCAGTATTTT. It specifies CASSQEQGLAGASDTQYF.

The chain recombines TRBV11-2 with TRBJ2-1; D gene unclear. There are 13 residues in the CDR3. Trimming took off 2 bases at V and 9 bases at J, with 11 bases between the two ends. The V gene's germline CDR1 is SGHAT and CDR2 FQNNGV. CDR3 sequence: CASSLFSPGEQFF. CDR3 DNA sequence: TGTGCCAGCAGCTTATTTTCCCCCGGTGAGCAGTTCTTC.

The chain links TRBV7-2 to TRBJ2-1; tentative D call: TRBD2 (6 bases). Germline V gene sequence: CDR1 SGHTA, CDR2 FQGNSA. There are 15 residues in the CDR3. V lost 0 bases to trimming and J lost 10 bases, with 16 bases between them. This chain's CDR3 is CASSLAKGEVGEQFF. CDR3 nucleotides: TGTGCCAGCAGCTTAGCTAAAGGGGAGGTCGGGGAGCAGTTCTTC.

The chain has TRBV4-3 and TRBJ1-1, with 9 bases matching TRBD1. V was clipped by 1 base and J by 0 bases; unmatched bases: 6. CDR1 is LGHNA and CDR2 is YSLEER in the germline V gene. CDR3 length: 17 residues. For the CDR3, the DNA is TGCGCCAGCAGCCAAGGAACAGGGGGCACGGTGAACACTGAAGCTTTCTTT. Encoded protein: CASSQGTGGTVNTEAFF.

This sequence joins TRBV27 and TRBJ2-7, with TRBD2 identical over 12 bases. Germline values: CDR1 MNHEY, CDR2 SMNVEV (reference sequence). The V segment lost 6 bases and the J segment 6 bases; nucleotides outside the gene matches: 3. This CDR3 is 13 amino acids long. CDR3 DNA: TGTGCCAGCAGACTAGCGGGAGGACGCGAGCAGTACTTC. Residues: CASRLAGGREQYF.

This clone came up a few times. The rearrangement uses TRBV6-1 and TRBJ2-1; 13 bases match TRBD2. The V gene end was trimmed by 2 bases and the J gene end by 9 bases; junction bases not matched to a gene: 4. This CDR3 spans 15 amino acids. CDR1 and CDR2 from the germline V gene are MNHNS and SASEGT. This CDR3 is CASSELTSGRSEQFF. The CDR3 region has the DNA TGTGCCAGCAGTGAATTGACTAGCGGGAGGAGTGAGCAGTTCTTC.